This T cell receptor beta chain stems from a study of shared clonotypes between healthy human individuals (dated by TCRdb to between 2020 and 2021). Background on the whole study: The cohort comprised two women and a few men aged 18 to 49 years. To estimate repertoire size and how much clonotype sharing occurs between individuals, the study deeply sequenced the blood TCR repertoires of 5 or 6 healthy adults. Each donor's leukapheresis produced roughly between roughly 0.9 and 8.9 billion PBMCs. Different laboratories and diverse techniques were used to prepare libraries and sequence TCR repertoires, to increase sequencing depth and limit assay-specific biases. For each donor, CD4 naive and CD4 memory were each given three plates, CD8 naive was given two plates, and CD8 memory was given one plate.

As encoded in the germline V gene (reference sequence), CDR1 is SEHNR while CDR2 is FQNEAQ. V is shortened by 1 base, J by 7 bases, and the region joining them spans 5 bases. The CDR3 runs 12 residues from the cysteine to the phenylalanine. Only the CDR3 portion is preserved as DNA: 36 bases, with reading frame beginning at the first base. Of note for this clone: Its antigen is still unknown. No base quality information exists; no much larger clone differs at one position.

Overall study results and their limits: Pairwise subsampling indicated that sequencing depth was expected to affect the degree of clonotype sharing among donors. Because the study included a small number of donors, the genetic and exposure-history diversity represented was limited. Estimated clonotype richness was generally larger for naive than for memory subsets. When a few donors were compared, the shared fraction of clonotypes was about 5.4% for naive CD4, approximately 3.3% for naive CD8, about 2.5% for memory CD4, and 0.4% for memory CD8. Higher generation probabilities were observed for clonotypes shared by all four sorted-subset donors than for non-shared clonotypes. Only blood was sampled, and tissue TCR repertoires likely differ from those in blood. Rarefaction of sorted-subset datasets indicated incomplete sequencing despite the large sequencing depth.

The donors were healthy, HIV-negative adults who had no recently reported acute infections or vaccinations. Only Caucasian adults living in Nashville, Tennessee, USA were represented among the donors. Magnetic negative selection was used to enrich CD4+ T cells, after which naive cells were positively selected on CD45RA and the negative fraction became the memory subset. After blood collection by leukapheresis, PBMCs were isolated using Ficoll-Histopaque density gradient centrifugation and then cryopreserved in the vapor phase of liquid nitrogen. Analytical flow cytometry was used to check the purity and quantity of every magnetically sorted T cell population. Genomic DNA was isolated from each sorted fraction and quantified by UV absorbance on a Nanodrop 2000c. Using the deep immunoSEQ assay, multiplex PCR amplified TCR CDR3 regions from genomic DNA. Extracted genomic DNA from each cell subset was spread evenly across all wells of several immunoSEQ 96-well plates, with each plate serving as a replicate. For sorted subsets, each replicate PCR was loaded with roughly 190 ng genomic DNA, equivalent to 32,000 or so T cell genomes. The purified libraries were quantified using a Qubit 3.0 fluorometer, sized with a Bioanalyzer 2100, and then quantified again using the KAPA Library Quantification kit. Every immunoSEQ 96-well plate was sequenced on a separate single-read 150-cycle Illumina NextSeq 550 flow cell. From the authors' description of their analysis: The immunoSEQ output contained only junctional sequences without quality scores, so filtering could not match that applied to full-length reads. To assign V/J genes and CDR3, sequences were annotated using PyIR, a Python wrapper for IgBLAST v1.9, with IMGT germline references. Any read was removed if the V/J assignment was weak (E-value above 1e-6), the CDR3 was missing, or the read contained stop codons, out-of-frame junctions, or ambiguous translated residues. V3J clonotypes were defined as sequences sharing an identical inferred V gene, J gene, and CDR3 amino acid sequence. To compute the percentage overlap between repertoires, the number of shared unique clonotypes was divided by the size of the smaller repertoire. Richness of each repertoire was evaluated using RTK rarefaction, the Chao1 estimator, and Recon v2.1 estimates of unobserved clonotypes. Generation probabilities were computed with OLGA for all TCRbeta clonotypes obtained by the gDNA method from four donors. TCRdb provides this immuneACCESS table in a form limited to in-frame rearrangements. Some clones are lacking; in checked studies, under half of them reflect an unresolved V gene, and why the rest are absent is not known. For V, J and clone size, that table is used; D and trimming come from the DNA. The sample records about 680,000 clones, approximately 79% of which are singletons. The ten largest clones represent about 1.8% of the sample.

This sequence was found in a woman under 40 in good health. The specimen sequenced was memory CD4+ T cells sorted from blood. The cell subset or site label for this specimen denotes: CD45RA-negative fraction. The chain links TRBV7-9 with TRBJ2-1, with the D gene not clear enough to name. At the DNA level, the sequence is TGTGCCAGCAGCTTAGTAAAGAATGAGCAGTTCTTC. This translates into CASSLVKNEQFF. When the CDR3 is completed using the reference TRBV7-9 and TRBJ2-1 genes on either side, the full variable domain is DTGVSQNPRHKITKRGQNVTFRCDPISEHNRLYWYRQTLGQGPEFLTYFQNEAQLEKSRLLSDRFSAERPKGSFSTLEIQRTEQGDSAMYLCASSLVKNEQFFGPGTRLTVL.